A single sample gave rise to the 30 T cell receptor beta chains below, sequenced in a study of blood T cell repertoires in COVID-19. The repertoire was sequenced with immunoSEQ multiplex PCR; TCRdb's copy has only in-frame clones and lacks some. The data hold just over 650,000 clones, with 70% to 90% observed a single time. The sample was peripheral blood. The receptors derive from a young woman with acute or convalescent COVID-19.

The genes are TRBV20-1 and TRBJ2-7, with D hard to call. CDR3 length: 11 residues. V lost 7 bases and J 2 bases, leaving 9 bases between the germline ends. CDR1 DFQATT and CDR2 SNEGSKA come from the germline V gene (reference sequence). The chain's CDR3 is CSVYSTYEQYF. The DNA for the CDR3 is TGCAGTGTTTACAGTACCTACGAGCAGTACTTC.

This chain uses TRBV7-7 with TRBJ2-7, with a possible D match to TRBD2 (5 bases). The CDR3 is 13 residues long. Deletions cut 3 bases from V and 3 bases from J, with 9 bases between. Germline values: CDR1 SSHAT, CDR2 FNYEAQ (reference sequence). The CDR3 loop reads CASSLGRGYEQYF. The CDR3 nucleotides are TGTGCCAGCAGCTTGGGTCGGGGCTACGAGCAGTACTTC.

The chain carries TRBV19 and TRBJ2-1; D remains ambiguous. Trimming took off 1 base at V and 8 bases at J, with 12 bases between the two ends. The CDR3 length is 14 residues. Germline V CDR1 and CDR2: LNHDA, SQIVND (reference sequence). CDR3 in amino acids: CASSIGSVRYEQFF. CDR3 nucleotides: TGTGCCAGTAGTATAGGCTCGGTTAGATATGAGCAGTTCTTC.

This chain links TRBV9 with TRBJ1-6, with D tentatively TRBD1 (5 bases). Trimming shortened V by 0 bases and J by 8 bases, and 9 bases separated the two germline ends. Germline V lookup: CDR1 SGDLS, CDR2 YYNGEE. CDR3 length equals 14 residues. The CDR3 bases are TGTGCCAGCAGCGTAGAAGGGGCTCATTCACCCCTCCACTTT. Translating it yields CASSVEGAHSPLHF.

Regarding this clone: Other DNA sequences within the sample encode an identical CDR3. The CDR3 here is CASSSRSNQPQHF. For the CDR3, the DNA is TGTGCCAGCAGTTCCCGGAGCAATCAGCCCCAGCATTTT. The rearrangement links TRBV12-3 or TRBV12-4 to TRBJ1-5; D uncertain. V was pared by 4 bases and J by 1 base, with 5 bases between. This CDR3 comprises 13 residues.

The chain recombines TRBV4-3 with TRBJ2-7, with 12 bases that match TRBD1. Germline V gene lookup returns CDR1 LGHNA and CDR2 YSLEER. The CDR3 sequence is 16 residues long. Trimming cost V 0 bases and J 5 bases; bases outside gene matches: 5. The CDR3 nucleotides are TGCGCCAGCAGCCAAGATTGGGGACAGGGGGCGAACGAGCAGTACTTC. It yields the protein CASSQDWGQGANEQYF.

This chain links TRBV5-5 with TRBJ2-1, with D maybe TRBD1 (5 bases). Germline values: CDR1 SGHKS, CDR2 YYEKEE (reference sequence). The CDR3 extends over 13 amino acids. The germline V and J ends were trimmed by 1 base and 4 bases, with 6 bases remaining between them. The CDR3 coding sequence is TGTGCCAGCAGCTTGCAGGGTTACAATGAGCAGTTCTTC. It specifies CASSLQGYNEQFF.

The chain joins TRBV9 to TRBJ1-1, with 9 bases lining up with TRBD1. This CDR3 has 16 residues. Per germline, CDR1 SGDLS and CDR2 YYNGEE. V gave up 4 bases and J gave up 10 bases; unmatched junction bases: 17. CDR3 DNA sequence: TGTGCCAGCAGCCCCCCGGGACAGGGAGTCCAGCTCGCAGCTTTCTTT. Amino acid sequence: CASSPPGQGVQLAAFF.

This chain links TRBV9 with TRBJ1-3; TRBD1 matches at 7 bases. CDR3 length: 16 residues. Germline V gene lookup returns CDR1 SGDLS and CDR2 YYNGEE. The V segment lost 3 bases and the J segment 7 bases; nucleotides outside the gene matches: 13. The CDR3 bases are TGTGCCAGCAGCGCACTGCGACAGGGAACCGCGAACACCATATATTTT. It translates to CASSALRQGTANTIYF. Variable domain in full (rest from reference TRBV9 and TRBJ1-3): DSGVTQTPKHLITATGQRVTLRCSPRSGDLSVYWYQQSLDQGLQFLIQYYNGEERAKGNILERFSAQQFPDLHSELNLSSLELGDSALYFCASSALRQGTANTIYFGEGSWLTVV.

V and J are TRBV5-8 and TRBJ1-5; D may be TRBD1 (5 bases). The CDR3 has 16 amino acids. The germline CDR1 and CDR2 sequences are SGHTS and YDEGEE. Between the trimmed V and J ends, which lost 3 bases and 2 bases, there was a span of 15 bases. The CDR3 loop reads CASSYSRGVGNQPQHF. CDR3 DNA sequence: TGTGCCAGCAGCTACTCTCGGGGGGTAGGCAATCAGCCCCAGCATTTT.

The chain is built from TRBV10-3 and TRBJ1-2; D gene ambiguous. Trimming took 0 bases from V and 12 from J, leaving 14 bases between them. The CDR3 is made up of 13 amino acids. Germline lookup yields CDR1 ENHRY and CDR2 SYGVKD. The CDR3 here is CAISESPGSPHTF. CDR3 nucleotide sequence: TGTGCCATCAGTGAGTCACCGGGGAGTCCTCACACCTTC.

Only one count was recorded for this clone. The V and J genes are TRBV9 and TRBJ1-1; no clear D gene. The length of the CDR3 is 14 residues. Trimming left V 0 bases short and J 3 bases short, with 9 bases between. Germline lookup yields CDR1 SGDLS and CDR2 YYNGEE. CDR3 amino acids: CASSVGGSHTEAFF. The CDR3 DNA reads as TGTGCCAGCAGCGTAGGTGGGAGCCACACTGAAGCTTTCTTT.

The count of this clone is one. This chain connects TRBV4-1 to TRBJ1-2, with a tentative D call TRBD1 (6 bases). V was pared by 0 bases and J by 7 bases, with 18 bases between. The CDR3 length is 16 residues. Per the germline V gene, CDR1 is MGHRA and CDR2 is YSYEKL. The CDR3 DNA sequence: TGCGCCAGCAGCCAAGAGCCGCAGGGGCGAATCTCTGGCTACACCTTC. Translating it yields CASSQEPQGRISGYTF.

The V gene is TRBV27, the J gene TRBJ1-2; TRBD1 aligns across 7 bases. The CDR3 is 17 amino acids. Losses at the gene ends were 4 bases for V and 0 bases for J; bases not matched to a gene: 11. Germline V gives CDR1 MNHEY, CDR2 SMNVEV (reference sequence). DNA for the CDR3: TGTGCCAGCAGTTCCCTTGGGACAGTTTTAGCTAACTATGGCTACACCTTC. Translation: CASSSLGTVLANYGYTF.

CDR3 coding DNA: TGTGCCAGCAGCCTAGGGACTTCTGAAGGCTTTTCAAACTACGAGCAGTACTTC. Translating gives CASSLGTSEGFSNYEQYF. This chain links TRBV7-6 with TRBJ2-7, with D possibly being TRBD2 (6 bases). The CDR3 totals 18 residues. V lost 5 bases and J lost 3, with 26 bases in between. CDR1 is SGHVS and CDR2 is FNYEAQ in the germline V gene.

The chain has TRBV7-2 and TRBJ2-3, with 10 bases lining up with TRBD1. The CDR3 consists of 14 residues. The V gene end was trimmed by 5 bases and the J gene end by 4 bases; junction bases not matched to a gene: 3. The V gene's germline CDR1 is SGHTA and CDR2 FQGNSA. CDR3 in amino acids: CASSRDRGADTQYF. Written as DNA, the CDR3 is TGTGCCAGCAGCCGGGACAGGGGAGCAGATACGCAGTATTTT.

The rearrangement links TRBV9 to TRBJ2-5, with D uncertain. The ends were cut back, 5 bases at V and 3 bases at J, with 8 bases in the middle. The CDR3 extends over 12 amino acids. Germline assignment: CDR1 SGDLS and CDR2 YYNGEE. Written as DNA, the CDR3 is TGTGCCAGCAGTAGAACGGAAGAGACCCAGTACTTC. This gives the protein CASSRTEETQYF.

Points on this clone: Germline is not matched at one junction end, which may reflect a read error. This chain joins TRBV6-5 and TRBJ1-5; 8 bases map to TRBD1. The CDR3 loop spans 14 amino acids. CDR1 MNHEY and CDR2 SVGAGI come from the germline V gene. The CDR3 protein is CASSNSGGPLSQHF. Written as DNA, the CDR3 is TGTGCCAGCAGTAACTCAGGGGGCCCCCTGTCCCAGCATTTT.

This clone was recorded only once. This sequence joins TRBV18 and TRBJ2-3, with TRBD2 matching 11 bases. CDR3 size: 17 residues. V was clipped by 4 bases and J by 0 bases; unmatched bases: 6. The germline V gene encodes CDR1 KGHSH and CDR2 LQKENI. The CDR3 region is CASSRLTSGTSTDTQYF. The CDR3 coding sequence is TGTGCCAGCTCACGGCTGACTAGCGGGACTAGCACAGATACGCAGTATTTT.

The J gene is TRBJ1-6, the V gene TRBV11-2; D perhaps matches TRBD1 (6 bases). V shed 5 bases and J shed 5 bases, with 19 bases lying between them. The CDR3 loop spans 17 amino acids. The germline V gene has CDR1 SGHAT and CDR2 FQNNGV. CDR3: CASSPWGSGGHNSPLHF. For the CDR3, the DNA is TGTGCCAGCAGCCCCTGGGGTTCCGGGGGGCATAATTCACCCCTCCACTTT.

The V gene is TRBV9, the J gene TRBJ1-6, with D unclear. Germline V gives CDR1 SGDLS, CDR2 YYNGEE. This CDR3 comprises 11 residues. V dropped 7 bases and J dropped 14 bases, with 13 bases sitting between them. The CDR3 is CASGEGDTLHF. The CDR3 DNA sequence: TGTGCCAGCGGGGAGGGCGATACCCTCCACTTT. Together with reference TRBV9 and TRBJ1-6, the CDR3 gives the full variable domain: DSGVTQTPKHLITATGQRVTLRCSPRSGDLSVYWYQQSLDQGLQFLIQYYNGEERAKGNILERFSAQQFPDLHSELNLSSLELGDSALYFCASGEGDTLHFGNGTRLTVT.

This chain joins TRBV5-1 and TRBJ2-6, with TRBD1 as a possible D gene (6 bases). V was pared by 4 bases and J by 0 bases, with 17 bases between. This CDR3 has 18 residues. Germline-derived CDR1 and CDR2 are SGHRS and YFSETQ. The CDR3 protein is CASSGDRQYLSGANVLTF. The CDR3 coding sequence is TGCGCCAGCAGCGGTGACAGGCAATACCTCTCTGGGGCCAACGTCCTGACTTTC.

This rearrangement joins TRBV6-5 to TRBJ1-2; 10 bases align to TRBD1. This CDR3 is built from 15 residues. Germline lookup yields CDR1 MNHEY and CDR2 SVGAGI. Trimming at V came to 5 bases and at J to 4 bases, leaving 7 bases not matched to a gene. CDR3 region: CASSTPGTGVYGYTF. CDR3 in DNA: TGTGCCAGCAGTACACCCGGGACAGGGGTCTATGGCTACACCTTC.

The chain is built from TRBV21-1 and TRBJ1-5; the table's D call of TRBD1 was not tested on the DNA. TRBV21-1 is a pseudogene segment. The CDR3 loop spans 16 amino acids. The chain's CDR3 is CASGRDSWRGNQPQHF. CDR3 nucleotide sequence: TGTGCCAGCGGTAGGGACAGCTGGCGGGGCAATCAGCCCCAGCATTTT.

CDR3: CAIGQGALEQYF. As DNA, the CDR3 is TGTGCCATAGGACAGGGGGCGCTTGAGCAGTACTTC. The V call is TRBV10-3, the J call TRBJ2-7, with 11 bases lining up with TRBD1. The J segment lost 7 bases and the V segment lost 9 bases, leaving 5 bases of the junction unmatched. Germline V lookup: CDR1 ENHRY, CDR2 SYGVKD. The CDR3 runs to 12 residues.

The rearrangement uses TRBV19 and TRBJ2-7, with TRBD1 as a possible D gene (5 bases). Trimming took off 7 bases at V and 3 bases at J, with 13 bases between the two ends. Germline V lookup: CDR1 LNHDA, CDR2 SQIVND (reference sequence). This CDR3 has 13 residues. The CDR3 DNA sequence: TGTGCCAGTAATAACGGCAGGGACTACGAGCAGTACTTC. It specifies CASNNGRDYEQYF.

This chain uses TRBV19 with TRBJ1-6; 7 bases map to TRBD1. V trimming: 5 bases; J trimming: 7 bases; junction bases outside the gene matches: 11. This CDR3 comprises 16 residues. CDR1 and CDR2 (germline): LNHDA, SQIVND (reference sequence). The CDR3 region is CASSPLDRARNSPLHF. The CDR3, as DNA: TGTGCCAGTAGTCCCCTTGACAGGGCTCGGAATTCACCCCTCCACTTT.

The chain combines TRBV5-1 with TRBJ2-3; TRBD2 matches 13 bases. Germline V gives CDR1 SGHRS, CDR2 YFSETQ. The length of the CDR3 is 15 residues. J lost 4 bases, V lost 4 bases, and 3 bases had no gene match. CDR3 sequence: CASSRTSGGADTQYF. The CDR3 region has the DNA TGCGCCAGCAGCCGGACTAGCGGGGGTGCAGATACGCAGTATTTT.

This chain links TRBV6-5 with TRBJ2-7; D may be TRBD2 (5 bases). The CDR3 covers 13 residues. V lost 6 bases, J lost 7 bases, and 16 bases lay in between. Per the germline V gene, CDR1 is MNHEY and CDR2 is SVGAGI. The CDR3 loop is CASREVLAGEQYF. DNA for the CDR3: TGTGCCAGCAGGGAGGTTCTTGCCGGGGAGCAGTACTTC.

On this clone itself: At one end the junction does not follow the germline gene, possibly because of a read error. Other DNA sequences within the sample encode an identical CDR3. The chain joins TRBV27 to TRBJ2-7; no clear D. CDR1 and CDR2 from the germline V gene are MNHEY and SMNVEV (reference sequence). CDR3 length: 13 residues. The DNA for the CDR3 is TGCGCCAGCAGTTTATCAAAGCACTACGAGCAGTACTTC. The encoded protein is CASSLSKHYEQYF.